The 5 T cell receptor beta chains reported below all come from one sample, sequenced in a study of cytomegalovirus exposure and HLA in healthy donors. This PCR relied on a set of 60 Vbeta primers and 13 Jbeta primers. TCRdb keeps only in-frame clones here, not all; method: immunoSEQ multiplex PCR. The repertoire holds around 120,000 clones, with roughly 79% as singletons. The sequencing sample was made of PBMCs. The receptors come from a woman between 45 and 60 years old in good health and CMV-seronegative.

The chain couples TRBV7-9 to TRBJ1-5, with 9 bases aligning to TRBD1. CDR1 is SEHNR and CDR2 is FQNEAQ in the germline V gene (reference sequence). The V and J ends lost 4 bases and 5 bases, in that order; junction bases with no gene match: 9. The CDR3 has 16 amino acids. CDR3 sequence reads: CASSSSSTGGYQPQHF. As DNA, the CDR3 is TGTGCCAGCAGCTCCAGTTCTACAGGGGGCTATCAGCCCCAGCATTTT.

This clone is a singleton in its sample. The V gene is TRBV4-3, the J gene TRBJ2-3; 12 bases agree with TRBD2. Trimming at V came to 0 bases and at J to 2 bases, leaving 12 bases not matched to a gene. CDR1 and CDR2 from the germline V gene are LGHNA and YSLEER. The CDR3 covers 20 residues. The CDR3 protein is CASSQDWSGLAGPNTDTQYF. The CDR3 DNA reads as TGCGCCAGCAGCCAAGATTGGAGTGGACTAGCGGGACCCAACACAGATACGCAGTATTTT.

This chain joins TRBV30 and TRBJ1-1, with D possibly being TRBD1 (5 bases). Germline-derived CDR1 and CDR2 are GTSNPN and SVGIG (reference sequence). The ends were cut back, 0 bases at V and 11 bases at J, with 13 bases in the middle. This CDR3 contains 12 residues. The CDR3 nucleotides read TGTGCCTGGAGTGTTATCGGGCCAGGGGCTTTCTTT. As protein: CAWSVIGPGAFF.

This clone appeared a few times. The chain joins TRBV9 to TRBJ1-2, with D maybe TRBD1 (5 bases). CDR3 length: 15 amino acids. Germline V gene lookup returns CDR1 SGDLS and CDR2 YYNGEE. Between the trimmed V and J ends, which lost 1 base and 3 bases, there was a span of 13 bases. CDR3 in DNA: TGTGCCAGCAGCGTATATTCGACAGACTACTATGGCTACACCTTC. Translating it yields CASSVYSTDYYGYTF. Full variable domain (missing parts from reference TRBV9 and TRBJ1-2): DSGVTQTPKHLITATGQRVTLRCSPRSGDLSVYWYQQSLDQGLQFLIQYYNGEERAKGNILERFSAQQFPDLHSELNLSSLELGDSALYFCASSVYSTDYYGYTFGSGTRLTVV.

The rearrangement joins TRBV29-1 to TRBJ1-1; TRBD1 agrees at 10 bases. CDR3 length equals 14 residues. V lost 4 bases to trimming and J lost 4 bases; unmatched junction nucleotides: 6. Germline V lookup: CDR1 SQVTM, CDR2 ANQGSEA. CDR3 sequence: CSVAPGQGVTEAFF. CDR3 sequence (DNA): TGCAGCGTTGCCCCCGGACAGGGGGTCACTGAAGCTTTCTTT. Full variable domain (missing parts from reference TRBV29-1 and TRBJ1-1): SAVISQKPSRDICQRGTSLTIQCQVDSQVTMMFWYRQQPGQSLTLIATANQGSEATYESGFVIDKFPISRPNLTFSTLTVSNMSPEDSSIYLCSVAPGQGVTEAFFGQGTRLTVV.